A single T cell receptor beta chain is shown here with its context. The data were taken from a study of blood T cell repertoires in COVID-19. Study overall: Specimens from acute and convalescent COVID-19 originated in the United States, Italy and Spain.

CDR1 and CDR2 from the germline V gene are KGHSH and LQKENI. There are 14 residues in the CDR3. Trimming removed 6 bases from V and 1 base from J; junction bases left unmatched: 3. In the original workflow: Nucleated cell number was recorded as an estimate derived from reference gene primer amplification. Sequenced by immunoSEQ multiplex PCR; TCRdb stores in-frame clones only, minus some. The V and J calls and clone size were taken over from that table, and D and trimming were inferred from the DNA. The table has 50,000 to 65,000 clones, approximately 85% seen once. The TCR sequence derives from a human donor in a cohort sampled during active COVID-19. The chain has TRBV18 and TRBJ1-1; 9 nucleotides align to TRBD1. The specimen was peripheral blood. CDR3 DNA: TGTGCCAGCTCGACGGGACAGGGGAACACTGAAGCTTTCTTT. Amino acid sequence: CASSTGQGNTEAFF.